Below, 17 T cell receptor beta chains from the same sample are listed, as sequenced in a study of T cell responses to AZD1222 COVID-19 vaccine. Repertoires were generated with immunoSEQ multiplex PCR, while TCRdb's copy carries only in-frame clones and drops some. The sample yields around 80,000 clones, under 90% seen once. The specimen comprised peripheral blood, sampled 28 days after the second AZD1222 dose. These receptors came from an adult who received the AZD1222 COVID-19 vaccine.

The rearrangement uses TRBV9 and TRBJ2-3; 12 positions agree with TRBD2. The CDR3 extends over 18 amino acids. Germline lookup yields CDR1 SGDLS and CDR2 YYNGEE. V shed 0 bases, J shed 0 bases, and the junction held 5 bases outside the gene matches. As DNA, the CDR3 is TGTGCCAGCAGCGTAGGCCTAGCGGGAGGGACTAGCACAGATACGCAGTATTTT. Translation: CASSVGLAGGTSTDTQYF.

The rearrangement links TRBV7-2 to TRBJ2-2, with 9 bases identical to TRBD2. The CDR3 is 15 residues long. In germline, CDR1 is SGHTA, CDR2 FQGNSA. The ends lost 5 bases at V and 1 base at J; junction bases unmatched: 2. CDR3 sequence (DNA): TGTGCCAGCAGCCCGACTAGCGGGAACACCGGGGAGCTGTTTTTT. It encodes CASSPTSGNTGELFF.

The chain carries TRBV20-1 and TRBJ2-7; tentative D call: TRBD1 (5 bases). The CDR3 is made up of 11 amino acids. Germline CDR1 reads DFQATT; CDR2 reads SNEGSKA (reference sequence). V gave up 8 bases and J gave up 7 bases, with 15 bases separating them. The CDR3 reads CSSTPRGEQYF. Written as DNA, the CDR3 is TGCAGTTCCACACCTAGGGGTGAGCAGTACTTC.

The rearrangement links TRBV30 to TRBJ2-3, with D tentatively TRBD2 (5 bases). The germline V and J ends were trimmed by 0 bases and 1 base, with 5 bases remaining between them. The CDR3 consists of 13 residues. The germline CDR1 and CDR2 sequences are GTSNPN and SVGIG (reference sequence). The CDR3 protein is CAWSVSGTDTQYF. The CDR3 DNA sequence: TGTGCCTGGAGTGTTAGCGGCACAGATACGCAGTATTTT. The variable domain in full, with the rest retrieved from reference TRBV30 and TRBJ2-3, is SQTIHQWPATLVQPVGSPLSLECTVEGTSNPNLYWYRQAAGRGLQLLFYSVGIGQISSEVPQNLSASRPQDRQFILSSKKLLLSDSGFYLCAWSVSGTDTQYFGPGTRLTVL.

The rearrangement uses TRBV19 and TRBJ1-5; D is possibly TRBD1 (5 bases). The CDR3 runs to 18 residues. The germline V gene encodes CDR1 LNHDA and CDR2 SQIVND (reference sequence). V was pared by 2 bases and J by 5 bases, with 22 bases between. CDR3 nucleotide sequence: TGTGCCAGTAGTATACGTTTTTTGAGGGACCCGGTAGATCAGCCCCAGCATTTT. Translating gives CASSIRFLRDPVDQPQHF.

This clone appeared a few times. V is TRBV3-1 (or the pseudogene TRBV3-2) and J is TRBJ1-6; unclear D gene. Trimming removed 3 bases from V and 10 bases from J, with 16 bases in between. Germline lookup yields CDR1 LGHDT and CDR2 YNNKEL (reference sequence). CDR3 length equals 15 residues. The CDR3 bases are TGTGCCAGCAGCCAGAGCCGGGTCTATTACTCACCCCTCCACTTT. Translating it yields CASSQSRVYYSPLHF.

The chain uses TRBV28 and TRBJ1-2; perhaps TRBD1 as D (5 bases). CDR3 length equals 14 residues. The V end was cut by 3 bases, the J end by 3 bases, with 11 bases between. Per the germline V gene, CDR1 is MDHEN and CDR2 is SYDVKM. CDR3 region: CASSLGRAYYGYTF. The DNA of the CDR3 is TGTGCCAGCAGTTTGGGCAGGGCGTACTATGGCTACACCTTC.

The rearrangement joins TRBV28 to TRBJ2-2; 7 bases line up with TRBD1. CDR3 size: 15 residues. Trimming cost V 10 bases and J 2 bases; bases outside gene matches: 10. The germline V gene has CDR1 MDHEN and CDR2 SYDVKM. In DNA form, the CDR3 reads TGTGCCATAACAAGGGGGCGAACCAACACCGGGGAGCTGTTTTTT. Residues: CAITRGRTNTGELFF.

This clone has a single count. This sequence joins TRBV28 and TRBJ2-1; 10 bases line up with TRBD2. Per the germline V gene, CDR1 is MDHEN and CDR2 is SYDVKM. There are 15 residues in the CDR3. V lost 3 bases to trimming and J lost 15 bases; unmatched junction nucleotides: 14. The CDR3 coding sequence is TGTGCCAGCAGTTTGGGGCTAGCGGGAGCCGGGCCACCGTTCTTC. As protein: CASSLGLAGAGPPFF.

The J gene is TRBJ2-1, the V gene TRBV29-1, with no clear D. Deletions cut 7 bases from V and 4 bases from J, with 11 bases between. Germline-derived CDR1 and CDR2 are SQVTM and ANQGSEA. This CDR3 has 12 amino acids. CDR3 residues: CSGKTEYNEQFF. In DNA, the CDR3 is TGCAGCGGAAAGACGGAGTACAATGAGCAGTTCTTC.

The rearrangement joins TRBV9 to TRBJ2-1; D gene ambiguous. This CDR3 spans 14 amino acids. V shed 0 bases and J shed 5 bases, with 9 bases lying between them. Germline V lookup: CDR1 SGDLS, CDR2 YYNGEE. The CDR3 DNA follows: TGTGCCAGCAGCGTAGCCCCTACCAACAATGAGCAGTTCTTC. Residues: CASSVAPTNNEQFF.

This chain joins TRBV4-1 and TRBJ2-7; 11 bases are shared with TRBD2. Germline-derived CDR1 and CDR2 are MGHRA and YSYEKL. The ends lost 4 bases at V and 2 bases at J; junction bases unmatched: 1. The CDR3 is 14 residues long. Written as DNA, the CDR3 is TGCGCCAGCAGCCGGACTAGCGGGCCCTACGAGCAGTACTTC. Translated: CASSRTSGPYEQYF.

V and J are TRBV29-1 and TRBJ2-3, with D hard to call. The CDR3 runs to 15 residues. Trimming stripped 7 bases from V and 5 bases from J, with 22 bases between. From germline, CDR1 is SQVTM and CDR2 ANQGSEA. CDR3 sequence reads: CSARNGLILGDTQYF. Written as DNA, the CDR3 is TGCAGCGCGAGAAATGGTCTGATTCTGGGAGATACGCAGTATTTT.

The J gene is TRBJ1-4, the V gene TRBV9; unclear D gene. Germline values: CDR1 SGDLS, CDR2 YYNGEE. The CDR3 is 14 amino acids. The ends were cut back, 4 bases at V and 8 bases at J, with 15 bases in the middle. Here the CDR3 reads CASSLGGDLEKLFF. The CDR3 DNA reads as TGTGCCAGCAGCCTGGGTGGGGATTTAGAAAAACTGTTTTTT.

The chain couples TRBV7-9 to TRBJ2-1, with D possibly being TRBD2 (6 bases). CDR3 length equals 14 residues. CDR1 and CDR2 from the germline V gene are SEHNR and FQNEAQ (reference sequence). V lost 4 bases and J 9 bases, leaving 16 bases between the germline ends. The CDR3 reads CASSSSWGVGEQFF. In nucleotides, the CDR3 is TGTGCCAGCAGCTCCTCGTGGGGGGTCGGTGAGCAGTTCTTC.

This chain uses TRBV27 with TRBJ2-5; 7 bases are a match to TRBD1. The germline V gene encodes CDR1 MNHEY and CDR2 SMNVEV (reference sequence). This CDR3 has 17 amino acids. V trimming: 5 bases; J trimming: 5 bases; junction bases outside the gene matches: 17. In DNA, the CDR3 is TGTGCCAGCAGTCCTACCCCCTTCACAGGGGTTAAGGAGACCCAGTACTTC. Amino acids: CASSPTPFTGVKETQYF.

The rearrangement links TRBV6-5 to TRBJ1-1; D might be TRBD1 (6 bases). Germline V gives CDR1 MNHEY, CDR2 SVGAGI. There are 13 residues in the CDR3. With 0 bases removed from V and 10 bases from J, the gap between germline ends came to 12 bases. The CDR3 DNA reads TGTGCCAGCAGTTACTCTTACAGGGCAGGAGCTTTCTTT. Translation: CASSYSYRAGAFF.